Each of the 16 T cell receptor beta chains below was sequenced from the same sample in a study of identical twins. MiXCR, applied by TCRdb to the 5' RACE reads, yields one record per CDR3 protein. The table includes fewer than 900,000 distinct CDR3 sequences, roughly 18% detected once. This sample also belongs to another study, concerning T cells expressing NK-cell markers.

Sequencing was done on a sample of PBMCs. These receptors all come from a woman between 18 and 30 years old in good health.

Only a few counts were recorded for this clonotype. CDR3 sequence reads: CSAPGTHYNEQFF. The CDR3 nucleotides are TGCAGTGCCCCCGGGACTCACTACAATGAGCAGTTCTTC. V and J are TRBV20-1 and TRBJ2-1, with D perhaps matching TRBD2 (6 bases). This CDR3 is 13 amino acids long. Looked up from germline, CDR1 is DFQATT and CDR2 is SNEGSKA (reference sequence). V lost 6 bases, J lost 3 bases, and 12 bases lay in between.

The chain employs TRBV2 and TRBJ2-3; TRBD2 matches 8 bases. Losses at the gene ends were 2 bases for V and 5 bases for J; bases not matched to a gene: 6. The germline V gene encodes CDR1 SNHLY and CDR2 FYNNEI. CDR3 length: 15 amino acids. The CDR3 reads CASSEQREFGDTQYF. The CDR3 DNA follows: TGTGCCAGCAGTGAACAGCGGGAGTTCGGAGATACGCAGTATTTT.

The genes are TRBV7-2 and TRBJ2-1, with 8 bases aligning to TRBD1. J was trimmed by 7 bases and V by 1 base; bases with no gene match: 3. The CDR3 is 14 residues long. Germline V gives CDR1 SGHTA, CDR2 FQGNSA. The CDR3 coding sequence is TGTGCCAGCAGCTTAGGACAGGGGTTGAATGAGCAGTTCTTC. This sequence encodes CASSLGQGLNEQFF.

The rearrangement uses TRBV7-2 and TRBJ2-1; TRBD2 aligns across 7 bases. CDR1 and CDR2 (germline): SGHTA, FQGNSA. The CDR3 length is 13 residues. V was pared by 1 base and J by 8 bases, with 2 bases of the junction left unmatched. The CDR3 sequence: CASSLVTSDEQFF. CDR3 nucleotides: TGTGCCAGCAGCTTAGTCACTAGCGATGAGCAGTTCTTC.

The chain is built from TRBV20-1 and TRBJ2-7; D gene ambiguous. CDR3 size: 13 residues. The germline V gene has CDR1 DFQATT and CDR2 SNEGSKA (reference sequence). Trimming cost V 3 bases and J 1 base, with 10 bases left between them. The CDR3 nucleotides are TGCAGTGCTAGGCCTCCAGGTTCCTACGAGCAGTACTTC. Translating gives CSARPPGSYEQYF.

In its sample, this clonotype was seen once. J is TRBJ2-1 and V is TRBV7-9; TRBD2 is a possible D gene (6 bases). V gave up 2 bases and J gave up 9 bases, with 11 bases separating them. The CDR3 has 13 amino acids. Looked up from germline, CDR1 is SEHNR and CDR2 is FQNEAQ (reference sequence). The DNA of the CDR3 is TGTGCCAGCAGCTTATTGGGGGACTCTGAGCAGTTCTTC. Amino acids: CASSLLGDSEQFF. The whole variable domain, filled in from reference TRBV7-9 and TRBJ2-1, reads DTGVSQNPRHKITKRGQNVTFRCDPISEHNRLYWYRQTLGQGPEFLTYFQNEAQLEKSRLLSDRFSAERPKGSFSTLEIQRTEQGDSAMYLCASSLLGDSEQFFGPGTRLTVL.

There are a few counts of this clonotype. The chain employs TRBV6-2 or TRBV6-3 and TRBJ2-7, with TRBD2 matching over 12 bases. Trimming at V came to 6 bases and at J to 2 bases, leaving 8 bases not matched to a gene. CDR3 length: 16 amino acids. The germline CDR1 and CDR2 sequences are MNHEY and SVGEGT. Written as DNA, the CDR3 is TGTGCCAGCAGCCCCCGACTAGCGGGGGCCACCTACGAGCAGTACTTC. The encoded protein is CASSPRLAGATYEQYF.

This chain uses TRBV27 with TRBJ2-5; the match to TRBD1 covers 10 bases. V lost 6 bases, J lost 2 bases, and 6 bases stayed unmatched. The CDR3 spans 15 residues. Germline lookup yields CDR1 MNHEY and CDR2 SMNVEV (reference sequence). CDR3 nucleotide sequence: TGTGCCAGCAGCGCTCCGGGACAGGGGCAAGAGACCCAGTACTTC. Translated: CASSAPGQGQETQYF.

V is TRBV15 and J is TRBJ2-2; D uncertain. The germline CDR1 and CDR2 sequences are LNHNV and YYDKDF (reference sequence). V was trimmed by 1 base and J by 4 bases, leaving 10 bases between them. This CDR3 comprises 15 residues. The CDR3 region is CATSRVQDGTGELFF. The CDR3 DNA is TGTGCCACCAGCAGAGTGCAGGACGGCACCGGGGAGCTGTTTTTT.

The chain's CDR3 is CASSSEPPPTDTQYF. CDR3 DNA: TGCGCCAGCAGCTCCGAGCCACCACCCACAGATACGCAGTATTTT. This sequence joins TRBV5-1 and TRBJ2-3, with D uncertain. This CDR3 region has 15 residues. Trimming removed 3 bases from V and 2 bases from J, with 13 bases in between. Per the germline V gene, CDR1 is SGHRS and CDR2 is YFSETQ.

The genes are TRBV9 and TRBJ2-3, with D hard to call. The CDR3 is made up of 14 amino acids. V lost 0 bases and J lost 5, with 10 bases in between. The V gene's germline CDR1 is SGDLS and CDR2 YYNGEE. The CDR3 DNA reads TGTGCCAGCAGCGTAGATGCATTCGAAGATACGCAGTATTTT. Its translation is CASSVDAFEDTQYF.

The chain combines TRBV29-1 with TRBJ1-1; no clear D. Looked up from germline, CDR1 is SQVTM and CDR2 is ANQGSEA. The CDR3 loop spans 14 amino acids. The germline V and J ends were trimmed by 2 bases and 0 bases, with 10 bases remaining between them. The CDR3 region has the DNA TGCAGCGTTGAAACTTATCGGATGAACACTGAAGCTTTCTTT. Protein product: CSVETYRMNTEAFF.

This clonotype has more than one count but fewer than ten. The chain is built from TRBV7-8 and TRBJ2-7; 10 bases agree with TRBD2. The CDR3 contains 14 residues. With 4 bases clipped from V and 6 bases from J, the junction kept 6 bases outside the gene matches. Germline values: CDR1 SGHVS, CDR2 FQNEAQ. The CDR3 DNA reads TGTGCCAGCAGCTCCCCCGGGACTAGCGTCGAGCAGTACTTC. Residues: CASSSPGTSVEQYF. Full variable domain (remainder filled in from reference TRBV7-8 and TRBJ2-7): GAGVSQSPRYKVAKRGQDVALRCDPISGHVSLFWYQQALGQGPEFLTYFQNEAQLDKSGLPSDRFFAERPEGSVSTLKIQRTQQEDSAVYLCASSSPGTSVEQYFGPGTRLTVT.

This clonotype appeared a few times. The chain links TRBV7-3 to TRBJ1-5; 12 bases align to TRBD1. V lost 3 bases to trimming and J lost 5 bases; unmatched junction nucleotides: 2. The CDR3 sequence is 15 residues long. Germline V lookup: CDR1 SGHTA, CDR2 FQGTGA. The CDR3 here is CASSFGDRGHQPQHF. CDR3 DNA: TGTGCCAGCAGCTTTGGGGACAGGGGGCATCAGCCCCAGCATTTT.

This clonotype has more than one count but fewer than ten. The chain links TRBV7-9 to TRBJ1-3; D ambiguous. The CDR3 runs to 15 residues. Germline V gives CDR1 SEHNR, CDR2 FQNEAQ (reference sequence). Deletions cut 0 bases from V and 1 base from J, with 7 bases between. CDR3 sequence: CASSLASASGNTIYF. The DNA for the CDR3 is TGTGCCAGCAGCTTAGCGTCGGCATCTGGAAACACCATATATTTT.

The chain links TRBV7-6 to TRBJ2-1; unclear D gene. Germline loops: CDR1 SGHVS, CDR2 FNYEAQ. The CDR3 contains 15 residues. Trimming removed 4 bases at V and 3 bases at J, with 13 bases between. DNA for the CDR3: TGTGCCAGCAGCTCAAACGCCCGGATCTACAATGAGCAGTTCTTC. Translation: CASSSNARIYNEQFF.